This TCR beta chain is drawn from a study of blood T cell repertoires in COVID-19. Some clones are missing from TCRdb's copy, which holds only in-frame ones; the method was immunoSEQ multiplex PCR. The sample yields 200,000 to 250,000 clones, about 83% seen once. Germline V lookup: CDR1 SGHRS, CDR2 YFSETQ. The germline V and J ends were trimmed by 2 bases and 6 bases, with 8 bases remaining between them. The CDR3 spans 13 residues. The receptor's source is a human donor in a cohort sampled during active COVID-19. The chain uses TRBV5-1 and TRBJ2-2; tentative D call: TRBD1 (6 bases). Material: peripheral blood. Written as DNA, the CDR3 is TGCGCCAGCAGCTTAACAGGGTCCGGGGAGCTGTTTTTT. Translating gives CASSLTGSGELFF.